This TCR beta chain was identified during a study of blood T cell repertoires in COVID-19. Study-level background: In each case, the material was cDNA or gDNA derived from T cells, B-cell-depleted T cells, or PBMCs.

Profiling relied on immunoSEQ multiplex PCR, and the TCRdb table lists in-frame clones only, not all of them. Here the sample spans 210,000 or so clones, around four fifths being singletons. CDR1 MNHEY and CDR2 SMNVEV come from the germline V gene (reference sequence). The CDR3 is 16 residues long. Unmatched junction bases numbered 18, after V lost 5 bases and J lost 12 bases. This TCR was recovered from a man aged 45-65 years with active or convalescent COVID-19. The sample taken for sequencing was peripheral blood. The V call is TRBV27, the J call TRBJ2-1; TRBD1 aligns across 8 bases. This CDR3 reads CASSPYGQGDEVGQFF. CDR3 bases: TGTGCCAGCAGTCCATATGGACAGGGAGATGAGGTCGGGCAGTTCTTC.